This T cell receptor beta chain derives from a study of CXCR3-negative and CXCR3-positive naive CD8 T cells. UMI labels and 5' RACE were used to prepare the TRB cDNA libraries. Reprocessing the 5' RACE reads, TCRdb reports a single entry for every CDR3 protein and omits DNA. Found here are fewer than 90,000 distinct CDR3 sequences; the top ten clones hold approximately 0.5%. This CDR3 comprises 15 residues. CDR1 is DFQATT and CDR2 is SNEGSKA in the germline V gene (reference sequence). Points on this clonotype: Antigen specificity is unknown.

Whole-study results and caveats: In CXCR3-positive naive cells, the TRB CDR3s were more hydrophobic than in CXCR3-negative naive cells. Naive subsets were similarly diverse, while memory CD8+ repertoires were much less diverse.

The clonotype comes from a human donor in good health. Some clones in this sample may be carry-over from other donors' samples. V and J are TRBV20-1 and TRBJ2-7; TCRdb's D call of TRBD1 is untestable without DNA. Sequencing was performed on naive CXCR3+ CD8+ T cells from blood. Subset indicated: CD45RO-CCR7+CD27+CD95- naive CD8+ T cells expressing CXCR3 (TNR3+). CDR3 region: CSANPLAPSSYEQYF.